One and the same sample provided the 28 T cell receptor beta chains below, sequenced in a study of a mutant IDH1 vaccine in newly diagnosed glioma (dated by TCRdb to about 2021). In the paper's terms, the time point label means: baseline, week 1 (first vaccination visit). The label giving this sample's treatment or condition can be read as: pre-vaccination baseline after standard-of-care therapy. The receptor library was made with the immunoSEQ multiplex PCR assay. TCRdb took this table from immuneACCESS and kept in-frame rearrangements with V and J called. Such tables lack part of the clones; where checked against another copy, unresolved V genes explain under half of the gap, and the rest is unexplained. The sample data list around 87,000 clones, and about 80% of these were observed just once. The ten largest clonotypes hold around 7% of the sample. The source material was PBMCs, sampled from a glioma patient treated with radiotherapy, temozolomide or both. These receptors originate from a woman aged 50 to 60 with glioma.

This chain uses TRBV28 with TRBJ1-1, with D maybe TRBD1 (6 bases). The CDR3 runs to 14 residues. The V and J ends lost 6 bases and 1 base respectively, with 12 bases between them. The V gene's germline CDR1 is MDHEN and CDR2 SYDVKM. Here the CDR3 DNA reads TGTGCCAGCAGGATCGGGACACAGAACACTGAAGCTTTCTTT. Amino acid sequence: CASRIGTQNTEAFF.

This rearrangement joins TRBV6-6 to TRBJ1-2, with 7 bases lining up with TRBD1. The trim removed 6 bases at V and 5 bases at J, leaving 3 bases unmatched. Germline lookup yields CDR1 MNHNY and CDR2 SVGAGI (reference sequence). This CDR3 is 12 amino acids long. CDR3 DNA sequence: TGTGCCAGCAGAGGGACAGCATATGGCTACACCTTC. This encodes CASRGTAYGYTF.

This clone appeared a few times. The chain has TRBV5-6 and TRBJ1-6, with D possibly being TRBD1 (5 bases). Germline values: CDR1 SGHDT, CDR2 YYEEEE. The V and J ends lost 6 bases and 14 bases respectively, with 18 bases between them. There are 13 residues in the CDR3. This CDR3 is CASTPRGAASLHF. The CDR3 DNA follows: TGTGCCAGCACCCCGAGGGGTGCCGCATCCCTCCACTTT.

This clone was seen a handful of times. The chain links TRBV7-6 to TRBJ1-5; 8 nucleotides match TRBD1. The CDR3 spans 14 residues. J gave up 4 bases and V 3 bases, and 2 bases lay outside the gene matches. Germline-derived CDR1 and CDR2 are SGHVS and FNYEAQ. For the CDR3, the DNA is TGTGCCAGCAGCTTCCAGGGGGCAAATCAGCCCCAGCATTTT. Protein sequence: CASSFQGANQPQHF.

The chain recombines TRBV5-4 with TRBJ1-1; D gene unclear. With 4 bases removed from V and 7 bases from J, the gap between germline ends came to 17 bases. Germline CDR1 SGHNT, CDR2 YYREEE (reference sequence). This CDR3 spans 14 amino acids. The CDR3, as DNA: TGTGCCAGCAGCCCGTATGGACGGGAATTTGAAGCTTTCTTT. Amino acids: CASSPYGREFEAFF. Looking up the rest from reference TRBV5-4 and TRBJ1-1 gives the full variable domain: ETGVTQSPTHLIKTRGQQVTLRCSSQSGHNTVSWYQQALGQGPQFIFQYYREEENGRGNFPPRFSGLQFPNYSSELNVNALELDDSALYLCASSPYGREFEAFFGQGTRLTVV.

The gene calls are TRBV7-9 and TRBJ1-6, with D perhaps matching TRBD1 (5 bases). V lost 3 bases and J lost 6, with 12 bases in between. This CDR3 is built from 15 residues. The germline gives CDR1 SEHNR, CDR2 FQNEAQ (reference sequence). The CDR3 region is CASSLRQGANSPLHF. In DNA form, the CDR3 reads TGTGCCAGCAGCTTGAGGCAGGGAGCTAATTCACCCCTCCACTTT. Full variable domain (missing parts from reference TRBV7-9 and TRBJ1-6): DTGVSQNPRHKITKRGQNVTFRCDPISEHNRLYWYRQTLGQGPEFLTYFQNEAQLEKSRLLSDRFSAERPKGSFSTLEIQRTEQGDSAMYLCASSLRQGANSPLHFGNGTRLTVT.

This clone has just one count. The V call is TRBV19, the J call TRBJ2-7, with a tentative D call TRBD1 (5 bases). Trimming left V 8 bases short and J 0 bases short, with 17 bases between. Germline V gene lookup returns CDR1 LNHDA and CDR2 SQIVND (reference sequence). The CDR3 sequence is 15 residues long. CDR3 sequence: CASCGAGSSSYEQYF. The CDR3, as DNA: TGTGCCAGTTGTGGGGCAGGATCGAGCTCCTACGAGCAGTACTTC. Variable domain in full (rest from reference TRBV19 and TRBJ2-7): DGGITQSPKYLFRKEGQNVTLSCEQNLNHDAMYWYRQDPGQGLRLIYYSQIVNDFQKGDIAEGYSVSREKKESFPLTVTSAQKNPTAFYLCASCGAGSSSYEQYFGPGTRLTVT.

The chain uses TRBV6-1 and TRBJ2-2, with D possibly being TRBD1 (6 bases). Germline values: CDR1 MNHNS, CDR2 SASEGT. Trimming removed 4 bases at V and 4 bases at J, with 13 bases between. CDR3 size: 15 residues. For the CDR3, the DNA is TGTGCCAGCAGTGGCGCAGGGGCGGGCACCGGGGAGCTGTTTTTT. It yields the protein CASSGAGAGTGELFF.

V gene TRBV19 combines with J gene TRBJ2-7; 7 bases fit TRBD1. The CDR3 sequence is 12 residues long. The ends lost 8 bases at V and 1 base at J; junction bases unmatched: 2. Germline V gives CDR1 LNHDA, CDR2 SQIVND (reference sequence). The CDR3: CASSDRSYEQYF. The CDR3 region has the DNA TGTGCCAGTTCGGACAGGTCCTACGAGCAGTACTTC.

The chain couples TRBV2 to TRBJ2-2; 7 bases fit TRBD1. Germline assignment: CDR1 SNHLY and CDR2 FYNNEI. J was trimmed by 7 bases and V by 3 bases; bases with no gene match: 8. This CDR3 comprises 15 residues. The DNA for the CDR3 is TGTGCCAGCAGTGATTTAAGGGGGCTTGGCGGGGAGCTGTTTTTT. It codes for CASSDLRGLGGELFF.

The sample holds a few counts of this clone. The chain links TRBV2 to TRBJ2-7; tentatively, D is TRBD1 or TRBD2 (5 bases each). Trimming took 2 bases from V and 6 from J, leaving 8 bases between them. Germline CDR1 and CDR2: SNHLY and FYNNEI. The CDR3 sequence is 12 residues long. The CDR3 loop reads CASSELGREQYF. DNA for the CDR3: TGTGCCAGCAGTGAATTGGGACGCGAGCAGTACTTC. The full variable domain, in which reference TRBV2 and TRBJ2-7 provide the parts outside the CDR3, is EPEVTQTPSHQVTQMGQEVILRCVPISNHLYFYWYRQILGQKVEFLVSFYNNEISEKSEIFDDQFSVERPDGSNFTLKIRSTKLEDSAMYFCASSELGREQYFGPGTRLTVT.

In nucleotides, the CDR3 is TGTGCCAGCAGCTTAAGCGGGGTCAATGAGCAGTTCTTC. Its translation: CASSLSGVNEQFF. The chain employs TRBV7-9 and TRBJ2-1, with 7 bases fitting TRBD2. CDR1 SEHNR and CDR2 FQNEAQ come from the germline V gene (reference sequence). The CDR3 contains 13 residues. Trimming at V came to 2 bases and at J to 6 bases, leaving 1 base not matched to a gene.

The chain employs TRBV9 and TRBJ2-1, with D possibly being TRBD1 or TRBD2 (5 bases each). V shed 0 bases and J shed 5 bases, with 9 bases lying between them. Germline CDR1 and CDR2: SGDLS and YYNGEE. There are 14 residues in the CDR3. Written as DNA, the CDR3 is TGTGCCAGCAGCGTAGCAGGGAGCAACAATGAGCAGTTCTTC. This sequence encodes CASSVAGSNNEQFF.

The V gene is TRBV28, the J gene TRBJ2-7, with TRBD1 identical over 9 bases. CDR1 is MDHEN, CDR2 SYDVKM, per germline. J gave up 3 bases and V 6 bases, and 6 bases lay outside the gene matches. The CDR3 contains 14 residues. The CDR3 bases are TGTGCCAGCAGCTCGGGACAGGGTTTCTACGAGCAGTACTTC. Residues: CASSSGQGFYEQYF.

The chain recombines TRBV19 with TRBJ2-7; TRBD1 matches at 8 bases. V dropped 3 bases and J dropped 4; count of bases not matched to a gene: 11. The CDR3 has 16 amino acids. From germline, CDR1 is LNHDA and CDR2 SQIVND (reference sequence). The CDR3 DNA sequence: TGTGCCAGTAGTATCAGAGGGCAGGGGGCTTGGTACGAGCAGTACTTC. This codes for CASSIRGQGAWYEQYF.

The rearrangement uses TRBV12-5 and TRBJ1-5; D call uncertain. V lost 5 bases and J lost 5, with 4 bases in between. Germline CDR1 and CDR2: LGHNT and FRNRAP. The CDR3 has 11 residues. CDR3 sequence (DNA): TGTGCTAGTGGTCCGTATCAGCCCCAGCATTTT. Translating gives CASGPYQPQHF.

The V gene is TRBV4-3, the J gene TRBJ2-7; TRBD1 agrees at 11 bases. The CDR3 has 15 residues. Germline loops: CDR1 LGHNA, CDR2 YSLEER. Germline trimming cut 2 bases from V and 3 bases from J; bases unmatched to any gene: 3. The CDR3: CASSQRTGGVYEQYF. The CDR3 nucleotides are TGCGCCAGCAGCCAACGGACAGGGGGCGTCTACGAGCAGTACTTC.

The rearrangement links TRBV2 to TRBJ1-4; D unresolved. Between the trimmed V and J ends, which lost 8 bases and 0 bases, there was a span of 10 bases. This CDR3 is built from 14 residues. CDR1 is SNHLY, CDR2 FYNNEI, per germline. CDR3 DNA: TGTGCCAGCCGGGGTTCGTCAACTAATGAAAAACTGTTTTTT. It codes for CASRGSSTNEKLFF. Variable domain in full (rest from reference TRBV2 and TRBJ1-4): EPEVTQTPSHQVTQMGQEVILRCVPISNHLYFYWYRQILGQKVEFLVSFYNNEISEKSEIFDDQFSVERPDGSNFTLKIRSTKLEDSAMYFCASRGSSTNEKLFFGSGTQLSVL.

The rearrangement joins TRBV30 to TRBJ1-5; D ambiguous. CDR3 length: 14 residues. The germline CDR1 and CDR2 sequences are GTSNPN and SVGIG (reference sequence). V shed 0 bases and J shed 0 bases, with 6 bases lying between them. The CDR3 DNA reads TGTGCCTGGAGTGTCGTACATAGCAATCAGCCCCAGCATTTT. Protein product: CAWSVVHSNQPQHF. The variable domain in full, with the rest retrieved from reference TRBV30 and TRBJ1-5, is SQTIHQWPATLVQPVGSPLSLECTVEGTSNPNLYWYRQAAGRGLQLLFYSVGIGQISSEVPQNLSASRPQDRQFILSSKKLLLSDSGFYLCAWSVVHSNQPQHFGDGTRLSIL.

CDR3 protein: CASSIGTGPDNYGYTF. The CDR3 DNA reads TGTGCCAGCAGCATTGGGACAGGCCCGGATAACTATGGCTACACCTTC. The chain has TRBV7-9 and TRBJ1-2, with 8 bases matching TRBD1. CDR3 length: 16 residues. The germline V gene encodes CDR1 SEHNR and CDR2 FQNEAQ (reference sequence). J lost 1 base, V lost 5 bases, and 9 bases had no gene match.

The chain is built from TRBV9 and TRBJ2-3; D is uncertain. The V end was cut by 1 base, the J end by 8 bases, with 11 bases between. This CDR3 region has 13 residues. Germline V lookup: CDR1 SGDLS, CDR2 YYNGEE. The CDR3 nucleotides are TGTGCCAGCAGCGTAAGTTCATACGGTACGCAGTATTTT. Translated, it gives CASSVSSYGTQYF.

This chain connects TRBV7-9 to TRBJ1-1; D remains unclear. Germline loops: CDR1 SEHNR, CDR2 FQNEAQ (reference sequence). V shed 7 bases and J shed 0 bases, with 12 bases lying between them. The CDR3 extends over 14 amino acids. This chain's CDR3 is CASTTGSLNTEAFF. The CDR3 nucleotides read TGTGCCAGCACCACTGGTAGCCTGAACACTGAAGCTTTCTTT. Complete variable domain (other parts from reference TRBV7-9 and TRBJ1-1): DTGVSQNPRHKITKRGQNVTFRCDPISEHNRLYWYRQTLGQGPEFLTYFQNEAQLEKSRLLSDRFSAERPKGSFSTLEIQRTEQGDSAMYLCASTTGSLNTEAFFGQGTRLTVV.

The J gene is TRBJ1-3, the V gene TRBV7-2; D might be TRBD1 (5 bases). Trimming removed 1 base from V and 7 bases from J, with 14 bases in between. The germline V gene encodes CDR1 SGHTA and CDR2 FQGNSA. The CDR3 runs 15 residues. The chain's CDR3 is CASSLVDAGRNTIYF. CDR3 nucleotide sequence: TGTGCCAGCAGCTTAGTCGATGCAGGGCGGAACACCATATATTTT.

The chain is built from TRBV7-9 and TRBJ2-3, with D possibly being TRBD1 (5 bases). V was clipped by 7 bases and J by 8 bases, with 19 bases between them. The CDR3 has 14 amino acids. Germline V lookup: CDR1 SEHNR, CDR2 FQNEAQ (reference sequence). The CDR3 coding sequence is TGTGCCAGCATCGATGCAGGGCCGCAGGGTACGCAGTATTTT. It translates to CASIDAGPQGTQYF.

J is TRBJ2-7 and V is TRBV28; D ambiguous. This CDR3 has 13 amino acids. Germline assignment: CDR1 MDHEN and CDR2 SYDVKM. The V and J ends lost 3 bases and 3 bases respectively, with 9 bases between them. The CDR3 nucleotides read TGTGCCAGCAGTTTTTCGAGCAGCTACGAGCAGTACTTC. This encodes CASSFSSSYEQYF.

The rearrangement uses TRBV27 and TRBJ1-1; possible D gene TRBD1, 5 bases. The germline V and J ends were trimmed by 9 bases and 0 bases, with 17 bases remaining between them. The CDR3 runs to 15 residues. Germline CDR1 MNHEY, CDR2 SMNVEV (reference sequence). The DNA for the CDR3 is TGTGCCAGTCGTCTAGTGGGGCGGGTGAACACTGAAGCTTTCTTT. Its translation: CASRLVGRVNTEAFF.

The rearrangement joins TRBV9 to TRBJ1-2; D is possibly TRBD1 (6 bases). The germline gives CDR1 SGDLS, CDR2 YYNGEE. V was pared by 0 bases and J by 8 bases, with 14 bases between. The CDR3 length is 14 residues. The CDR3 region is CASSVEGTRGGYTF. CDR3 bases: TGTGCCAGCAGCGTAGAGGGAACCAGGGGAGGCTACACCTTC.

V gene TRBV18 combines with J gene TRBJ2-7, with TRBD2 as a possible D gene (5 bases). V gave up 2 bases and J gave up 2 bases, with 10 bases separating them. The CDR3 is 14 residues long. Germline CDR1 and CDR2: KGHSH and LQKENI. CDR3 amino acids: CASSPNGVTYEQYF. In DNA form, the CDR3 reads TGTGCCAGCTCACCAAACGGGGTAACCTACGAGCAGTACTTC.